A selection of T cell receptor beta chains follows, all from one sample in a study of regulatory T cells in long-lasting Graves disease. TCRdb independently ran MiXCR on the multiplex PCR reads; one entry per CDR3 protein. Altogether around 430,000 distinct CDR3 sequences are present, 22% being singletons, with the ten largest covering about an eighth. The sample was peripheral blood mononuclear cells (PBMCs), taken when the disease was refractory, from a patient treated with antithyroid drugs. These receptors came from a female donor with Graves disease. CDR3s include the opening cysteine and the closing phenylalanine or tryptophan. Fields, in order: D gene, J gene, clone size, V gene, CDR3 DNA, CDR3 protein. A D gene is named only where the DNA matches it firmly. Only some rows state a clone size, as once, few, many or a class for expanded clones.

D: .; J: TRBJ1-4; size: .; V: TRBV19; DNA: TGTGCCAGTAGTGCTCCTGAAAAACTGTTTTTT; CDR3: CASSAPEKLFF
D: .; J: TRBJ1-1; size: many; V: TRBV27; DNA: TGTGCCAGCAGTTTATGGGCACAGGGATCCCTACACACTGAAGCTTTCTTT; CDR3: CASSLWAQGSLHTEAFF
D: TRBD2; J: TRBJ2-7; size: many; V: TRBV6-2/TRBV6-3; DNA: TGTGCCAGCAGTTACGTTTCTAGCGGGGAGGAGCAGTACTTC; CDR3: CASSYVSSGEEQYF
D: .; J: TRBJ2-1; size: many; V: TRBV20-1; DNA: TGCAGTGCTAGGGGGATCAATGAGCAGTTCTTC; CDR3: CSARGINEQFF
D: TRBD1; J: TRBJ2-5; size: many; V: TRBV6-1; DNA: TGTGCCAGCAGTCAAATGGACAGGGGCTCGGAGACCCAGTACTTC; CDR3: CASSQMDRGSETQYF
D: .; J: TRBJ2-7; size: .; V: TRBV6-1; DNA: TGTGCCAGCAGCCACCCCTACGGGGGAAGCTCCTACGAGCAGTACTTC; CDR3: CASSHPYGGSSYEQYF
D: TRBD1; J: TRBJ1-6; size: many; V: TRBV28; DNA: TGTGCCAGCAGACCCAGGGGGGAGGGAAATTCACCCCTCCACTTT; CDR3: CASRPRGEGNSPLHF
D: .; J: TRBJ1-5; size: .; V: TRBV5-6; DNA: TGTGCCAGCAGCGCCGGCGCCATCAGGGAGGGGGACAATCAGCCCCAGCATTTT; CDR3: CASSAGAIREGDNQPQHF
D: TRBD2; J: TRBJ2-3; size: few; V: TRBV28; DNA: TGTGCCAGCTATGAAGCGGGAGCCACAGATACGCAGTATTTT; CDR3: CASYEAGATDTQYF
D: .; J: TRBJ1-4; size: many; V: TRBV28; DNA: TGTGCCAGCAGTTCCTTGGACGGGGGGCAGGGCACTAATGAAAAACTGTTTTTT; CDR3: CASSSLDGGQGTNEKLFF
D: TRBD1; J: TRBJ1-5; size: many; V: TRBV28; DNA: TGTGCCAGCAGTCAGGACAGGGGCTCACGGCCCAGCAATCAGCCCCAGCATTTT; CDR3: CASSQDRGSRPSNQPQHF
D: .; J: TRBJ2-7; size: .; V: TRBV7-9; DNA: TGTGCCAGCAGCTTCGCCGGGGCAGGCTACGAGCAGTACTTC; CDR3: CASSFAGAGYEQYF
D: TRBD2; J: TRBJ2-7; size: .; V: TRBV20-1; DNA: TGCAGTGCTACCGGGACTAGCGGGAGCGTCTCCTACGAGCAGTACTTC; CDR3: CSATGTSGSVSYEQYF
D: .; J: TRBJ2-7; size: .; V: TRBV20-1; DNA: TGCAGTGCTAGCGGGGCCGTCTCCCACGAGCAGTACTTC; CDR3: CSASGAVSHEQYF
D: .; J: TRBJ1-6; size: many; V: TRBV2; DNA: TGTGCCAGCAACAGGGTTAATTCACCCCTCCACTTT; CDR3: CASNRVNSPLHF
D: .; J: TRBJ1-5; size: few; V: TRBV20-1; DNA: TGCAGTGCTAGAGGGTCCTCCTATAGCAATCAGCCCCAGCATTTT; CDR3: CSARGSSYSNQPQHF
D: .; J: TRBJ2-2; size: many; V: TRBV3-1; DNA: TGTGCCAGCAGTCGAGACACCGGGGAGCTGTTTTTT; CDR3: CASSRDTGELFF
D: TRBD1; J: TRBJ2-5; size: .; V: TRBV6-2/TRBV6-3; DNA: TGTGCCAGCAGTTCCCAGGGGGCCGGGACCCAGTACTTC; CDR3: CASSSQGAGTQYF
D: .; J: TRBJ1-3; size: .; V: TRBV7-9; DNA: TGTGCCAGCAGCTTAGCAGGGGACGGAAACACCATATATTTT; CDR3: CASSLAGDGNTIYF
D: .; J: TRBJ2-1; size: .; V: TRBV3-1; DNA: TGTGCCAGCAGCCAAGGGGGCCCTCGGTACGATGAGCAGTTCTTC; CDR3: CASSQGGPRYDEQFF
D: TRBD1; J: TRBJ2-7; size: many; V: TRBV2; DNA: TGTGCCAGCAGTGAAAGGACAGGGGCAAGCTACGAGCAGTACTTC; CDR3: CASSERTGASYEQYF
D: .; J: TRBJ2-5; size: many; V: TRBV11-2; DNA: TGTGCCAGCAGCTTAGATTTGTCGGGGGACAGCAAAGGCCAAGAGACCCAGTACTTC; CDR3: CASSLDLSGDSKGQETQYF
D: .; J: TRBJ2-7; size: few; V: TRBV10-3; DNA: TGTGCCATCAGTGACCACGGCGCGGGGTCCTCCTACGAGCAGTACTTC; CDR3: CAISDHGAGSSYEQYF
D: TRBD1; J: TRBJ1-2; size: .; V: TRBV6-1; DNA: TGTGCCAGCAGTACACCGGGACAGGGGCACGGTGACTATGGCTACACCTTC; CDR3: CASSTPGQGHGDYGYTF
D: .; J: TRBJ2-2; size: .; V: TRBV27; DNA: TGTGCCAGCAGTTTATCAGCGGGTTGGGAACCCGGGGAGCTGTTTTTT; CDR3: CASSLSAGWEPGELFF
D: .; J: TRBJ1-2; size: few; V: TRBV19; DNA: TGTGCCAGTAGATATCGGGTTGGGGACACCCGAGGCTACACCTTC; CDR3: CASRYRVGDTRGYTF
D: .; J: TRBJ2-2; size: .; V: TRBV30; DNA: TGTGCCTGGAGTGTGAGGCAAGGTGGAGCCGGGGAGCTGTTTTTT; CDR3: CAWSVRQGGAGELFF
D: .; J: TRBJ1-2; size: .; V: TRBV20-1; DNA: TGCAGTGCTAGAGCCGGAGACGGACTTACTAACTATGGCTACACCTTC; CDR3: CSARAGDGLTNYGYTF
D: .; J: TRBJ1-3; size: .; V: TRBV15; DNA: TGTGCCACCAGCAGAGATTCTGGGTCCTCTGGAAACACCATATATTTT; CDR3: CATSRDSGSSGNTIYF
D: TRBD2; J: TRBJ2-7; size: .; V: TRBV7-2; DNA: TGTGCCAGCAGCCGGGGCGGGAGCATTTCCTACGAGCAGTACTTC; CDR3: CASSRGGSISYEQYF
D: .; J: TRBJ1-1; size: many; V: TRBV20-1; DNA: TGCAGTGCTACCAAGGGACGCACTGAAGCTTTCTTT; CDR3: CSATKGRTEAFF
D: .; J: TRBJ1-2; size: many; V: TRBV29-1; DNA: TGCAGCGTCCGGACAGAAACTAACTATGGCTACACCTTC; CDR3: CSVRTETNYGYTF
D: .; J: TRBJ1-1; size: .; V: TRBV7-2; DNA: TGTGCCAGCAGCTTACTTTTGAAGGGACCCTCATACCTGGACACTGAAGCTTTCTTT; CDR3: CASSLLLKGPSYLDTEAFF
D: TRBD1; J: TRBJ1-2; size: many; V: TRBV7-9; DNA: TGTGCCAGCAGCTTAGAAGTAGGACAGGGAAACTATGGCTACACCTTC; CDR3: CASSLEVGQGNYGYTF
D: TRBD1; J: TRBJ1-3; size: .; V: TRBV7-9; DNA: TGTGCCAGCACACCGGACAGGGCCTTCTCTGGAAACACCATATATTTT; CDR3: CASTPDRAFSGNTIYF
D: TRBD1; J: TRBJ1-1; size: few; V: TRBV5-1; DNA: TGCGCCAGCAGCCGAGTTACCGGGACAGGTGACACTGAAGCTTTCTTT; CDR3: CASSRVTGTGDTEAFF
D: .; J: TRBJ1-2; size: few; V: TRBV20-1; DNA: TGCAGAGCGCCCTACAGGGAATATGGCTACACCTTC; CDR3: CRAPYREYGYTF
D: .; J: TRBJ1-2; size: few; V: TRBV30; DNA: TGTGCCTGGAGTGTCGAAGGCGATAACTATGGCTACACCTTC; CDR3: CAWSVEGDNYGYTF
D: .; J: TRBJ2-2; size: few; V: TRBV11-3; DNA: TGTGCCAGCAGCTTGGGCCGCGACGGGGAGCTGTTTTTT; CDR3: CASSLGRDGELFF
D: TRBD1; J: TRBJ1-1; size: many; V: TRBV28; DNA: TGTGCCAGCAGTTCGGGACAGGGGGCTCAGGAAGCTTTCTTT; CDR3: CASSSGQGAQEAFF
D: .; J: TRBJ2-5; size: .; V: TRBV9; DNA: TGTGCCAGCAGCCCCTGCCCGTACTTC; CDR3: CASSPCPYF
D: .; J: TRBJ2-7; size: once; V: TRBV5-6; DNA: TGTGCCAGCAGCTCTCAGTGGGGCCCCCAGTACGAGCAGTACTTC; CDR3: CASSSQWGPQYEQYF
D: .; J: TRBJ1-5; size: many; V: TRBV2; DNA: TGTGCCAGCACCGGACTAGGAGTAGGGAATCAGCCCCAGCATTTT; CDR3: CASTGLGVGNQPQHF
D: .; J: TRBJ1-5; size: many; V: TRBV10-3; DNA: TGTGCCATCAGTGAGTCGATAAGCGCTCAGCCCCAGCATTTT; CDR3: CAISESISAQPQHF
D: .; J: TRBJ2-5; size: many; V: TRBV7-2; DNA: TGTGCCAGCAGCTTCCAAGGCGGTCCGGAGACCCAGTACTTC; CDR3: CASSFQGGPETQYF
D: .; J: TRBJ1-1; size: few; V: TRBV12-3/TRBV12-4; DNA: TGTGCCAGCAGTCCGGACCGCCCTGGAGCTTTCTTT; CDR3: CASSPDRPGAFF
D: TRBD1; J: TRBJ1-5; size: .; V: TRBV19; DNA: TGTGCCAGTAGTATAGCCCGCAGGGGGGCGGGTAGCAATCAGCCCCAGCATTTT; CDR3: CASSIARRGAGSNQPQHF
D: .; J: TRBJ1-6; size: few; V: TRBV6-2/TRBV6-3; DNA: TGTGCCAGCGGGGGGACGGAAAGCTCCTATAATTCACCCCTCCACTTT; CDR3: CASGGTESSYNSPLHF
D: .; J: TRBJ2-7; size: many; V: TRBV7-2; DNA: TGTGCCAGCAGCTTAAAGACCGACTACGAGCAGTACTTC; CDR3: CASSLKTDYEQYF
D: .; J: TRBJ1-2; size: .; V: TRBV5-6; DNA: TGTGCCAGCTCAGGGTGGCTCTATGGCTACACCTTC; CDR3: CASSGWLYGYTF
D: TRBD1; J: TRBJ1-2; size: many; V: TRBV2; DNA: TGTGCCAAGAGGGGGCAGGAGAACGACTACACCTTC; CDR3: CAKRGQENDYTF
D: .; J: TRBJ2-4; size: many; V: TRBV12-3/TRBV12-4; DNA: TGTGCCAGCAGCATGGGACTTGAGGACATTCAGTACTTC; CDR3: CASSMGLEDIQYF
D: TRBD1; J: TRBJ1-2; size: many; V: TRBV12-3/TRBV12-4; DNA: TGTGCCAGCAGTTTAGTCCGCGGACAGGAAGAATATGGCTACACCTTC; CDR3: CASSLVRGQEEYGYTF
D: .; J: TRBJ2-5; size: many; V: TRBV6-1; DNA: TGTGCCAGCAGTACCGGAGGAGGAAGAAAGACCCAGTACTTC; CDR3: CASSTGGGRKTQYF
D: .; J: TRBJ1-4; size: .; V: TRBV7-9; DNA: TGTGCCAGCAGCCAGGTCTCCGGAGGGGAAAAACTGTTTTTT; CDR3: CASSQVSGGEKLFF
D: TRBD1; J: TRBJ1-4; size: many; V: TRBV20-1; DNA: TGCAGTGCTACGGGACAGGCGAATGAAAAACTGTTTTTT; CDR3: CSATGQANEKLFF